This T cell receptor beta chain was obtained from a study of blood T cell repertoires in COVID-19. The germline V and J ends were trimmed by 5 bases and 0 bases, with 11 bases remaining between them. From germline, CDR1 is SGHVS and CDR2 FQNEAQ. There are 15 residues in the CDR3. Adults between roughly 18 and 89 years of age took part from more than 20 US areas. Cohorts were assigned according to the clinical history that participants reported. Recovered Cohort 3 donors showed two negative PCRs, clearance, or symptom resolution. Methods used by the authors: Estimated nucleated cell counts came from reference gene primer amplification. The table came from immunoSEQ multiplex PCR; TCRdb's copy has only in-frame clones and leaves some out. The V and J calls and clone size are taken from that table; D and trimming were inferred from the DNA. The table records about 230,000 clones, approximately 80% of them present only once.

The sequenced sample was PBMCs or T cells enriched from blood (not recorded which). This clonotype originated in a man between 60 and 75 years old who had recovered from COVID-19. V usage is TRBV7-8 and J usage is TRBJ1-5; D gene ambiguous. CDR3 loop: CASSTGPNSNQPQHF. The CDR3 region has the DNA TGTGCCAGCAGCACGGGTCCGAATAGCAATCAGCCCCAGCATTTT.